This T cell receptor (beta chain) was captured in a study of cytomegalovirus exposure and HLA in healthy donors. Findings of the study overall: Donors were assumed by presence/absence analyses to have roughly uniform sequencing depth.

It was with 60 Vbeta and 13 Jbeta primers that the PCR ran. Repertoires were generated with immunoSEQ multiplex PCR, while TCRdb's copy carries only in-frame clones and drops some. The table records approximately 300,000 clones, 84% of them present only once. Note on this clone: Antigen: not known.

This clonotype was sampled from a woman in her forties in good health and CMV-seropositive. The specimen was PBMCs.

CDR3 nucleotides: TGTGCCAGCAGTATCCGGACAGACTATGGCTACACCTTC. It encodes CASSIRTDYGYTF. The rearrangement uses TRBV2 and TRBJ1-2, with a tentative D call TRBD1 (6 bases). Trimming took 5 bases from V and 3 from J, leaving 10 bases between them. The CDR3 loop spans 13 amino acids. Germline CDR1 is SNHLY and CDR2 is FYNNEI.